A single sample gave rise to the 18 T cell receptor beta chains below, sequenced in a study of blood T cell repertoires in COVID-19. TCRdb keeps only in-frame clones here, not all; method: immunoSEQ multiplex PCR. Of more than 300,000 clones listed, 90% to 95% were seen once; the top ten hold 3.9%. The sequenced sample was PBMCs or T cells enriched from blood (not recorded which). The receptors here all came from a woman in her twenties or thirties who had been exposed to COVID-19.

The rearrangement links TRBV4-3 to TRBJ1-1; no clear D. The V end was cut by 1 base, the J end by 4 bases, with 13 bases between. This CDR3 comprises 15 residues. From germline, CDR1 is LGHNA and CDR2 YSLEER. The CDR3, as DNA: TGCGCCAGCAGCCAAGGATATCGGGGAGGCACTGAAGCTTTCTTT. This translates into CASSQGYRGGTEAFF.

This clone appeared a single time. This chain uses TRBV7-8 with TRBJ2-3, with 7 bases matching TRBD2. Trimming removed 2 bases from V and 6 bases from J; junction bases left unmatched: 5. The CDR3 loop spans 14 amino acids. CDR1 and CDR2 (germline): SGHVS, FQNEAQ. CDR3 coding DNA: TGTGCCAGCAGCTTACAGACTAGCTGGGATACGCAGTATTTT. Amino acid sequence: CASSLQTSWDTQYF.

The chain carries TRBV7-2 and TRBJ2-5, with a weak D call TRBD2 (7 bases). V lost 2 bases to trimming and J lost 1 base, with 14 bases between them. This CDR3 contains 16 residues. Germline lookup yields CDR1 SGHTA and CDR2 FQGNSA. CDR3 DNA sequence: TGTGCCAGCAGCTTAAGTGGAGGGGGGGTCCAAGAGACCCAGTACTTC. Translation gives CASSLSGGGVQETQYF.

The V gene is TRBV27, the J gene TRBJ1-2; 9 bases are a match to TRBD1. This CDR3 contains 14 residues. Germline V gene sequence: CDR1 MNHEY, CDR2 SMNVEV (reference sequence). The ends lost 5 bases at V and 5 bases at J; junction bases unmatched: 6. As DNA, the CDR3 is TGTGCCAGCAGTCCCCCCGGACAGGGGTATGGCTACACCTTC. Amino acids: CASSPPGQGYGYTF.

The chain is built from TRBV3-1 (or the pseudogene TRBV3-2) and TRBJ1-1, with 8 bases lining up with TRBD1. The CDR3 runs 17 residues. The germline V gene encodes CDR1 LGHDT and CDR2 YNNKEL (reference sequence). V shed 2 bases, J shed 6 bases, and the junction held 14 bases outside the gene matches. This chain's CDR3 is CASSQRAIDRGESEAFF. The CDR3 DNA reads TGTGCCAGCAGCCAAAGAGCGATCGACAGGGGAGAGTCTGAAGCTTTCTTT.

This chain connects TRBV6-5 to TRBJ2-7, with 12 bases identical to TRBD2. This CDR3 has 14 amino acids. Looked up from germline, CDR1 is MNHEY and CDR2 is SVGAGI. The ends lost 5 bases at V and 4 bases at J; junction bases unmatched: 3. Here the CDR3 DNA reads TGTGCCAGCAGTCACGGACTAGCGGGGTACGAGCAGTACTTC. Protein sequence: CASSHGLAGYEQYF.

The chain links TRBV2 to TRBJ1-4, with 7 nucleotides matching TRBD1. Germline V gene data show CDR1 as SNHLY and CDR2 as FYNNEI. This CDR3 is built from 15 residues. After removal of 7 bases from V and 7 bases from J, the junction contained 12 bases not matched to a gene. The CDR3 loop is CASTLTGVRGEKLFF. In DNA, the CDR3 is TGTGCCAGCACCTTAACAGGGGTTCGCGGTGAAAAACTGTTTTTT. Variable domain in full (rest from reference TRBV2 and TRBJ1-4): EPEVTQTPSHQVTQMGQEVILRCVPISNHLYFYWYRQILGQKVEFLVSFYNNEISEKSEIFDDQFSVERPDGSNFTLKIRSTKLEDSAMYFCASTLTGVRGEKLFFGSGTQLSVL.

Written as DNA, the CDR3 is TGTGCCTGGAGTGTCTTCCCCCCTCTGGGACTAGCGGGGGGGAAAAATACGCAGTATTTT. Amino acid sequence: CAWSVFPPLGLAGGKNTQYF. The chain recombines TRBV30 with TRBJ2-3; 16 positions agree with TRBD2. This CDR3 has 20 amino acids. The V segment lost 0 bases and the J segment 7 bases; nucleotides outside the gene matches: 16. Germline values: CDR1 GTSNPN, CDR2 SVGIG (reference sequence).

This clone turned up a few times. The chain carries TRBV7-3 and TRBJ2-7, with D unresolved. The CDR3 consists of 12 residues. CDR1 and CDR2 from the germline V gene are SGHTA and FQGTGA. Trimming cost V 8 bases and J 1 base, with 9 bases left between them. The CDR3 spells CASLDLSYEQYF. The CDR3 region has the DNA TGTGCCAGCCTAGATCTGTCCTACGAGCAGTACTTC.

The chain has TRBV5-1 and TRBJ2-7; 11 bases line up with TRBD1. CDR1 and CDR2 (germline): SGHRS, YFSETQ. Trimming took 4 bases from V and 4 from J; bases not matched to a gene: 4. The CDR3 is 14 amino acids. CDR3 nucleotide sequence: TGCGCCAGCAGCCCCGGGACAGGGGGGTACGAGCAGTACTTC. This sequence encodes CASSPGTGGYEQYF.

The J gene is TRBJ1-1, the V gene TRBV7-2; D is perhaps TRBD1 (6 bases). This CDR3 has 13 amino acids. Deletions cut 6 bases from V and 8 bases from J, with 16 bases between. CDR1 and CDR2 from the germline V gene are SGHTA and FQGNSA. CDR3 DNA: TGTGCCAGCAGATCAGGGGATTTGGTGGAAGCTTTCTTT. It yields the protein CASRSGDLVEAFF.

CDR3 protein: CASSQDLGGLVGNTIYF. The CDR3 nucleotides read TGTGCCAGCAGCCAAGATTTAGGGGGCCTGGTTGGAAACACCATATATTTT. The chain uses TRBV3-1 (or the pseudogene TRBV3-2) and TRBJ1-3; 7 nucleotides agree with TRBD1. This CDR3 is 17 amino acids long. The germline V gene encodes CDR1 LGHDT and CDR2 YNNKEL (reference sequence). The ends lost 0 bases at V and 3 bases at J; junction bases unmatched: 8.

The rearrangement joins TRBV5-6 to TRBJ1-1; 7 bases align to TRBD1. The CDR3 has 19 residues. V dropped 1 base and J dropped 0; count of bases not matched to a gene: 15. CDR1 is SGHDT and CDR2 is YYEEEE in the germline V gene. CDR3: CASSLLVQTGNTMNTEAFF. DNA of the CDR3: TGTGCCAGCAGCTTGTTAGTTCAGACAGGGAATACGATGAACACTGAAGCTTTCTTT.

This clone was seen just once. This sequence joins TRBV29-1 and TRBJ1-1, with TRBD1 as a possible D gene (6 bases). Germline V gives CDR1 SQVTM, CDR2 ANQGSEA. V lost 3 bases to trimming and J lost 0 bases, with 8 bases between them. The CDR3 is 13 amino acids. The CDR3 protein is CSVDWDMNTEAFF. The CDR3 nucleotides are TGCAGCGTTGACTGGGACATGAACACTGAAGCTTTCTTT. The variable domain in full, with the rest retrieved from reference TRBV29-1 and TRBJ1-1, is SAVISQKPSRDICQRGTSLTIQCQVDSQVTMMFWYRQQPGQSLTLIATANQGSEATYESGFVIDKFPISRPNLTFSTLTVSNMSPEDSSIYLCSVDWDMNTEAFFGQGTRLTVV.

The chain recombines TRBV2 with TRBJ1-5, with D unclear. Germline CDR1 is SNHLY and CDR2 is FYNNEI. With 3 bases removed from V and 1 base from J, the gap between germline ends came to 7 bases. The CDR3 is 14 residues long. The CDR3 DNA reads as TGTGCCAGCAGTGATCCCCAGAGCAATCAGCCCCAGCATTTT. Its translation: CASSDPQSNQPQHF.

This sequence joins TRBV5-4 and TRBJ2-7; 9 bases align to TRBD1. Germline V gene lookup returns CDR1 SGHNT and CDR2 YYREEE (reference sequence). This CDR3 contains 15 residues. V was clipped by 5 bases and J by 5 bases; unmatched bases: 11. The CDR3 loop reads CASRPWTGDINEQYF. The DNA of the CDR3 is TGTGCCAGCAGACCCTGGACAGGGGATATCAACGAGCAGTACTTC. Full variable domain (remainder filled in from reference TRBV5-4 and TRBJ2-7): ETGVTQSPTHLIKTRGQQVTLRCSSQSGHNTVSWYQQALGQGPQFIFQYYREEENGRGNFPPRFSGLQFPNYSSELNVNALELDDSALYLCASRPWTGDINEQYFGPGTRLTVT.

The V call is TRBV7-8, the J call TRBJ2-2; perhaps TRBD1 as D (5 bases). From germline, CDR1 is SGHVS and CDR2 FQNEAQ. V was clipped by 5 bases and J by 1 base, with 14 bases between them. The CDR3 totals 16 residues. In nucleotides, the CDR3 is TGTGCCAGCAGCACAACTTACAGGTTGAACACCGGGGAGCTGTTTTTT. Its translation: CASSTTYRLNTGELFF.

The V gene is TRBV4-3, the J gene TRBJ2-2, with D tentatively TRBD2 (7 bases). CDR3 size: 15 residues. Deletions cut 0 bases from V and 8 bases from J, with 13 bases between. CDR1 and CDR2 (germline): LGHNA, YSLEER. CDR3 protein: CASSQEWRGLGELFF. The CDR3 DNA is TGCGCCAGCAGCCAAGAATGGCGGGGGCTGGGGGAGCTGTTTTTT.